This T cell receptor (beta chain) is from a study of T cells in localized non-small cell lung cancer. Between the trimmed V and J ends, which lost 3 bases and 5 bases, there was a span of 16 bases. Germline V gene data show CDR1 as LGHNA and CDR2 as YNFKEQ. The CDR3 has 15 residues. This clone was detected a few times. Clones were sequenced by immunoSEQ multiplex PCR, and TCRdb holds only the in-frame ones, with some missing. The table lists around 83,000 clones, around 80% of them singletons. The chain carries TRBV4-2 and TRBJ2-5; D may be TRBD2 (5 bases). The TCR sequence derives from a man between 40 and 70 years old with stage II squamous cell lung carcinoma. The input for sequencing was PBMCs, taken before any cancer treatment. The DNA for the CDR3 is TGTGCCAGCAGCCAGGGCGGGCTGACGGGGGAGACCCAGTACTTC. This codes for CASSQGGLTGETQYF.